Listed below are T cell receptor beta chains from one sample, sequenced in a study of T-cell memory formation after mild COVID-19. TCRdb fed the 5' RACE reads into MiXCR, producing one record per CDR3 protein. The table includes 190,000 or so distinct CDR3 sequences, around 30% detected once. The sequenced material came from PBMCs or a T cell subset sorted from them (not recorded which). Receptors were obtained from an adult woman who had mild COVID-19 (a few samples of this study predate the infection). Cell type and time point are not known. The CDR3 runs from the conserved cysteine through the conserved F or W. Fields, in order: D gene, clone size, V gene, J gene, CDR3 DNA, CDR3 protein. The D gene is left open where the match is weak. Size is stated for part of the rows, as once, few or many counts, or as a class when the clone is expanded.

D gene: NA
clone size: few
V gene: TRBV7-9
J gene: TRBJ1-1
CDR3 DNA: TGTGCCAGCGTTGACAGCAGCGCTGAAGCTTTCTTT
CDR3 protein: CASVDSSAEAFF

D gene: NA
clone size: few
V gene: TRBV7-9
J gene: TRBJ2-5
CDR3 DNA: TGTGCCAGCAGCTTAGCCCACCTAGGGGGGACCTATCTGGGCCAGTACTTC
CDR3 protein: CASSLAHLGGTYLGQYF

D gene: NA
clone size: once
V gene: TRBV11-3
J gene: TRBJ1-1
CDR3 DNA: TGTGCCAGCCTCGTCGGGGGGGGGAACACTGAAGCTTTCTTT
CDR3 protein: CASLVGGGNTEAFF

D gene: TRBD2
clone size: few
V gene: TRBV19
J gene: TRBJ2-5
CDR3 DNA: TGTGCCAGTAAAACTAGCGGGAGGGTCCAACAAGAGACCCAGTACTTC
CDR3 protein: CASKTSGRVQQETQYF

D gene: NA
clone size: few
V gene: TRBV6-6
J gene: TRBJ2-3
CDR3 DNA: TGTGCCAGCAGTTACTCGTGGTCTCAGGGGAGCACAGATACGCAGTATTTT
CDR3 protein: CASSYSWSQGSTDTQYF

D gene: NA
clone size: few
V gene: TRBV12-3/TRBV12-4
J gene: TRBJ2-1
CDR3 DNA: TGTGCCAGCAGGCCCGGGACTCGCAATAATGAGCAGTTCTTC
CDR3 protein: CASRPGTRNNEQFF

D gene: NA
clone size: NA
V gene: TRBV10-3
J gene: TRBJ2-1
CDR3 DNA: TGTGCCATCAGTGAGGAAGGTGGTGAGCAGTTCTTC
CDR3 protein: CAISEEGGEQFF

D gene: TRBD1
clone size: NA
V gene: TRBV11-2
J gene: TRBJ2-1
CDR3 DNA: TGTGCCAGCACTGGACAGGGGGCGGATAATGAGCAGTTCTTC
CDR3 protein: CASTGQGADNEQFF

D gene: NA
clone size: NA
V gene: TRBV5-1
J gene: TRBJ2-1
CDR3 DNA: TGCGCCAGCAGCTTGACCTCTCCCTCGGACAATGAGCAGTTCTTC
CDR3 protein: CASSLTSPSDNEQFF

D gene: TRBD1
clone size: few
V gene: TRBV30
J gene: TRBJ1-5
CDR3 DNA: TGTGCCTGGTCCGGGACAGCGACCAATCAGCCCCAGCATTTT
CDR3 protein: CAWSGTATNQPQHF

D gene: NA
clone size: few
V gene: TRBV5-1
J gene: TRBJ2-3
CDR3 DNA: TGCGCCAGCTTTTCTGGGGGTACAGATACGCAGTATTTT
CDR3 protein: CASFSGGTDTQYF

D gene: TRBD1
clone size: few
V gene: TRBV20-1
J gene: TRBJ2-7
CDR3 DNA: TGCAGTGCCAATCCGGGACAGCTAAGCTACGAGCAGTACTTC
CDR3 protein: CSANPGQLSYEQYF

D gene: TRBD2
clone size: NA
V gene: TRBV7-8
J gene: TRBJ2-1
CDR3 DNA: TGTGCCAGCAGCTTAAGCCTAGCGGTCAATGAGCAGTTCTTC
CDR3 protein: CASSLSLAVNEQFF

D gene: NA
clone size: NA
V gene: TRBV20-1
J gene: TRBJ2-3
CDR3 DNA: TGCAGTGCCACAAACAGGGAAGAGTCAGATACGCAGTATTTT
CDR3 protein: CSATNREESDTQYF

D gene: NA
clone size: NA
V gene: TRBV14
J gene: TRBJ1-1
CDR3 DNA: TGTGCCAGCAGCCAAGATGATTTCAGAGGGGCTGAAGCTTTCTTT
CDR3 protein: CASSQDDFRGAEAFF

D gene: TRBD1
clone size: few
V gene: TRBV12-3/TRBV12-4
J gene: TRBJ1-1
CDR3 DNA: TGTGCCAGCAGTTCCGGACAGGGTTACACTGAAGCTTTCTTT
CDR3 protein: CASSSGQGYTEAFF